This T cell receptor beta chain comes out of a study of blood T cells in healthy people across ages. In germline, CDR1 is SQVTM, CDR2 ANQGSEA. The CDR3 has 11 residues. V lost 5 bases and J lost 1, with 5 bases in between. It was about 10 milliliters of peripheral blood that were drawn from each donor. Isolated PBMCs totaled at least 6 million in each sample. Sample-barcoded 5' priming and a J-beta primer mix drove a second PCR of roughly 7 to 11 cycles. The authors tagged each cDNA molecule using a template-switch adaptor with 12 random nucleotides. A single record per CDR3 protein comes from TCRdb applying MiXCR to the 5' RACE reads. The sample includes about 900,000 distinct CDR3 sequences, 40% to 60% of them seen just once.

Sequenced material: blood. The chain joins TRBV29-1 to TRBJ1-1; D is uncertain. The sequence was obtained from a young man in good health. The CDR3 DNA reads TGCAGCGTTTTTAAGAACACTGAAGCTTTCTTT. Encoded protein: CSVFKNTEAFF.